The 14 T cell receptor beta chains below come from one sample, sequenced in a study of memory CD4+ T cells and cytomegalovirus serostatus. The assay was immunoSEQ multiplex PCR, and TCRdb's table has in-frame clones only and misses some. The top ten hold 2.6% of the sample, which has about 75,000 clones, roughly 78% seen once. The sort gate was single viable CD3+CD4+CD8-CD45RO+ cells for memory CD4+ T cells. Sequencing input: memory CD4+ T cells from blood. These receptors came from an adult in good health and CMV-seropositive.

The gene calls are TRBV7-9 and TRBJ1-5; a possible D gene is TRBD1 (6 bases). The germline gives CDR1 SEHNR, CDR2 FQNEAQ (reference sequence). CDR3 length: 14 residues. V was trimmed by 4 bases and J by 8 bases, leaving 15 bases between them. CDR3 bases: TGTGCCAGCAGCTCGACAGGTGAGATCAAGCCCCAGCATTTT. It encodes CASSSTGEIKPQHF.

This chain joins TRBV30 and TRBJ2-2; 7 bases map to TRBD1. The junction had 7 bases not matched to a gene; V was cut back by 5 bases and J by 4 bases. Germline V gives CDR1 GTSNPN, CDR2 SVGIG (reference sequence). CDR3 length equals 14 residues. For the CDR3, the DNA is TGTGCCTGGGCGCGGACAGGCCGCACCGGGGAGCTGTTTTTT. Translated, it gives CAWARTGRTGELFF.

This chain connects TRBV6-1 to TRBJ1-5, with D possibly being TRBD1 (6 bases). Germline lookup yields CDR1 MNHNS and CDR2 SASEGT. The CDR3 runs 15 residues. V dropped 2 bases and J dropped 4 bases, with 12 bases sitting between them. The CDR3, as DNA: TGTGCCAGCAGTGAACTAGGGGGTCGAAATCAGCCCCAGCATTTT. Translating gives CASSELGGRNQPQHF.

The chain couples TRBV5-1 to TRBJ2-3, with 10 positions matching TRBD2. The CDR3 extends over 16 amino acids. V lost 4 bases to trimming and J lost 2 bases; unmatched junction nucleotides: 7. Per the germline V gene, CDR1 is SGHRS and CDR2 is YFSETQ. The CDR3 region has the DNA TGCGCCAGCAGCCATCGGACTAGCGGTTACACAGATACGCAGTATTTT. Translating gives CASSHRTSGYTDTQYF.

The CDR3: CASSPGGRDSNQPQHF. CDR3 DNA: TGTGCCAGCAGCCCCGGGGGGAGGGATAGCAATCAGCCCCAGCATTTT. The chain employs TRBV28 and TRBJ1-5, with D perhaps TRBD1 (5 bases). CDR1 is MDHEN, CDR2 SYDVKM, per germline. V shed 6 bases and J shed 0 bases, with 15 bases lying between them. The CDR3 is made up of 16 amino acids.

The chain is built from TRBV2 and TRBJ2-7; D tentatively fits TRBD1 or TRBD2 (5 bases each). Per the germline V gene, CDR1 is SNHLY and CDR2 is FYNNEI. This CDR3 has 14 residues. Trimming took off 7 bases at V and 6 bases at J, with 19 bases between the two ends. In nucleotides, the CDR3 is TGTGCCAGCAACGAGGGGAACTGGCCTGCCGAGCAGTACTTC. This translates into CASNEGNWPAEQYF.

CDR3 in DNA: TGTGCCAGCAGCTCGCCAGGGGGAAGAAGGTACTTC. Residues: CASSSPGGRRYF. This chain links TRBV7-2 with TRBJ2-4, with 7 bases fitting TRBD1. This CDR3 has 12 amino acids. Germline V CDR1 and CDR2: SGHTA, FQGNSA. Trimming removed 4 bases from V and 15 bases from J; junction bases left unmatched: 9.

The genes are TRBV6-5 and TRBJ2-7, with D possibly being TRBD1 (5 bases). The germline gives CDR1 MNHEY, CDR2 SVGAGI. CDR3 length: 14 residues. V lost 2 bases and J 0 bases, leaving 8 bases between the germline ends. CDR3 protein: CASSYQGYSYEQYF. The CDR3 DNA reads TGTGCCAGCAGTTACCAGGGTTACTCCTACGAGCAGTACTTC.

This chain links TRBV11-3 with TRBJ1-2; possible D gene TRBD1, 6 bases. The CDR3 totals 13 residues. Germline V gene lookup returns CDR1 SGHNT and CDR2 YENEEA. Trimming shortened V by 5 bases and J by 8 bases, and 15 bases separated the two germline ends. The CDR3 sequence is CASSGSRGAGYTF. The CDR3, as DNA: TGTGCCAGCAGCGGCTCCCGGGGGGCAGGCTACACCTTC.

The chain joins TRBV5-8 to TRBJ1-1; D is unresolved. The CDR3 loop spans 14 amino acids. Looked up from germline, CDR1 is SGHTS and CDR2 is YDEGEE. V was pared by 5 bases and J by 1 base, with 12 bases between. The CDR3 loop is CASRAGRQNTEAFF. For the CDR3, the DNA is TGTGCCAGCAGGGCCGGGAGGCAGAACACTGAAGCTTTCTTT.

This clone was picked up a small number of times. The chain recombines TRBV14 with TRBJ1-5; no clear D gene. The CDR3 totals 12 residues. In germline, CDR1 is SGHDN, CDR2 FVKESK. V lost 1 base and J lost 7, with 5 bases in between. The CDR3 sequence: CASSQGGQPQHF. The CDR3 nucleotides read TGTGCCAGCAGCCAAGGAGGCCAGCCCCAGCATTTT.

This sequence joins TRBV19 and TRBJ1-2; 7 nucleotides agree with TRBD1. CDR1 and CDR2 from the germline V gene are LNHDA and SQIVND (reference sequence). The CDR3 runs 14 residues. After removal of 8 bases from V and 0 bases from J, the junction contained 6 bases not matched to a gene. The CDR3, as DNA: TGTGCCAGTGCACAGGGGAACACTAACTATGGCTACACCTTC. This sequence encodes CASAQGNTNYGYTF.

The sample holds many counts of this clone. Additional DNA sequences in this sample encode the identical CDR3. V gene TRBV20-1 combines with J gene TRBJ1-2; the D is unclear. The CDR3 spans 11 residues. Trimming left V 4 bases short and J 8 bases short, with 11 bases between. Germline V CDR1 and CDR2: DFQATT, SNEGSKA (reference sequence). CDR3 residues: CSATGVGGYTF. CDR3 DNA: TGCAGTGCTACAGGTGTGGGCGGCTACACCTTC.

The chain recombines TRBV5-5 with TRBJ2-5; 10 nucleotides match TRBD1. This CDR3 spans 14 amino acids. The ends lost 5 bases at V and 4 bases at J; junction bases unmatched: 5. The germline gives CDR1 SGHKS, CDR2 YYEKEE (reference sequence). The CDR3 sequence: CASSDRGLGETQYF. The CDR3, as DNA: TGTGCCAGCAGTGACAGGGGGCTCGGAGAGACCCAGTACTTC. The entire variable domain, with the rest obtained from reference TRBV5-5 and TRBJ2-5, is as follows: DAGVTQSPTHLIKTRGQQVTLRCSPISGHKSVSWYQQVLGQGPQFIFQYYEKEERGRGNFPDRFSARQFPNYSSELNVNALLLGDSALYLCASSDRGLGETQYFGPGTRLLVL.